These 4 T cell receptor beta chains were all obtained from the same sample, sequenced in a study of blood T cell repertoires in COVID-19. The method was immunoSEQ multiplex PCR; TCRdb's version includes in-frame clones alone and lacks a portion of them. The sample carries under 350,000 clones, around 86% recorded once. The sample comprised peripheral blood. The receptor set was obtained from a human donor in a cohort sampled during active COVID-19.

The genes are TRBV6-5 and TRBJ1-4, with D possibly TRBD1 on 5 matching bases. The CDR3 runs 16 residues. Trimming shortened V by 4 bases and J by 0 bases, and 12 bases separated the two germline ends. Germline values: CDR1 MNHEY, CDR2 SVGAGI. CDR3 amino acids: CASSLTAGTTNEKLFF. As DNA, the CDR3 is TGTGCCAGCAGTTTAACTGCAGGGACAACTAATGAAAAACTGTTTTTT.

The CDR3 region has the DNA TGTGCCTGGGCTGAACAGGGGGCAGGTGGCTACACCTTC. This encodes CAWAEQGAGGYTF. The chain joins TRBV30 to TRBJ1-2; 9 bases are shared with TRBD1. Germline CDR1 GTSNPN, CDR2 SVGIG (reference sequence). V was clipped by 5 bases and J by 7 bases; unmatched bases: 8. The CDR3 spans 13 residues.

In its sample, this clone was seen once. The rearrangement uses TRBV9 and TRBJ2-7, with D possibly TRBD2 on 6 matching bases. Germline V gene data show CDR1 as SGDLS and CDR2 as YYNGEE. V was clipped by 0 bases and J by 5 bases, with 12 bases between them. This CDR3 is built from 14 residues. The CDR3 region is CASSVAGGTNEQYF. CDR3 DNA: TGTGCCAGCAGCGTAGCGGGCGGGACCAACGAGCAGTACTTC.

The chain employs TRBV7-2 and TRBJ2-4, with D perhaps TRBD1 (7 bases). The V end lost 5 bases, the J end lost 6 bases, and 14 bases lay between the germline ends. The germline V gene encodes CDR1 SGHTA and CDR2 FQGNSA. This CDR3 region has 14 residues. The CDR3 sequence: CASSLAGGGNIQYF. CDR3 nucleotides: TGTGCCAGCAGCCTCGCAGGGGGAGGAAACATTCAGTACTTC. Full variable domain (outside the CDR3, taken from reference TRBV7-2 and TRBJ2-4): GAGVSQSPSNKVTEKGKDVELRCDPISGHTALYWYRQSLGQGLEFLIYFQGNSAPDKSGLPSDRFSAERTGGSVSTLTIQRTQQEDSAVYLCASSLAGGGNIQYFGAGTRLSVL.